The sequence of this TCR beta chain was determined in a study of blood T cell repertoires in COVID-19 (dated by TCRdb to about 2020). About the full investigation: Samples covering the acute and convalescent phases of COVID-19 were provided by collaborators in the United States, Italy and Spain. The prospective study material was composed of cDNA or gDNA derived from T cells, B-cell-depleted T cells, or PBMCs. The dataset comprised deeply sampled blood TCRbeta repertoires from subjects exposed to, actively infected with, or recovered from COVID-19. The repertoires were released in a freely available public database intended as a resource for research on the immune response to SARS-CoV-2. The samples were drawn from two sources: the first 160 participants of the ongoing ImmuneRACE study, and fewer than 1,500 subjects contributed by 6 global collaborators. A de-identified subject ID, COVID-19 status, age in years and sex were almost always included in the sample metadata. Where available, HLA class I and class II types were obtained from metadata supplied by the sample provider rather than from assay-based typing.

A distance of 10 bases separates the germline ends of V and J, which lose 4 bases and 3 bases respectively. CDR1 and CDR2 are read off the germline V gene (reference sequence) as LNHDA and SQIVND. The CDR3 goes from the cysteine to the phenylalanine over 15 residues. The entry retains the CDR3 DNA only, 45 bases that are in frame from base 1. Concerning this clone itself: Its recognized antigen is unknown. No qualities accompany the bases; no much larger clone lies one base away.

Another Seattle source contributed samples from volunteer blood donors who had recovered from COVID-19. Whole blood was collected in K2EDTA tubes by collaborating institutions according to the institutions' own protocols. For TCRbeta analysis, collaborators shipped samples as frozen whole blood, isolated PBMCs, or DNA extracted from either of those sample types. Overall study results and their limits: The amount of clinical and demographic metadata varied by source and participant and was provided uncurated.

TCRbeta CDR3 regions were amplified from genomic DNA using the immunoSEQ Assay, a bias-controlled multiplex PCR. Turning to the authors' computational methods: The number of nucleated cells in each sample was estimated by amplification of reference gene primers within the assay. To quantify the absolute abundance of each unique TCRbeta CDR3 rearrangement, sequence reads were collapsed and filtered. Productive Simpson clonality was computed per sample as the square root of Simpson's diversity index over productive rearrangements. What TCRdb holds here is the immuneACCESS table cut down to in-frame rearrangements. Part of the clones is not present; checked against another copy, under half of the missing clones reflect an unresolved V gene, and the others are unexplained. For V, J and clone size, that table is used; D and trimming come from the DNA. The sample table records about 210,000 clones; around nine tenths of these occur just once. Approximately 6.2% of the sample goes to the ten largest clones.

Sequencing was performed on peripheral blood. The receptor's source is a man between 60 and 75 years old who had recovered from COVID-19. This receptor chain uses TRBV19 and TRBJ1-6; the D segment could be TRBD1, given 6 matching bases. The CDR3 amino acid sequence is: CASSTEDSYNSPLHF. The DNA is TGTGCCAGTAGTACAGAGGACAGCTATAATTCACCCCTCCACTTT.